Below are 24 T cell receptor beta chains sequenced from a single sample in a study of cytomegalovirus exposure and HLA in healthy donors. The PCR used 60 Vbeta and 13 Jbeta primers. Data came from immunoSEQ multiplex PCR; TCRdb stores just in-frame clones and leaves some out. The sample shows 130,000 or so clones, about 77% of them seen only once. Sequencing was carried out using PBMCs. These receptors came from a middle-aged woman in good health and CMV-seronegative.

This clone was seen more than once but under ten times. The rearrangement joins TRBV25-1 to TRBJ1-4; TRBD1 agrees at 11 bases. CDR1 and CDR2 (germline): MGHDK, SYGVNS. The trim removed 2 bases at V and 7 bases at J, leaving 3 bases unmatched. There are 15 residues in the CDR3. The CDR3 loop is CASSETGTGGEKLFF. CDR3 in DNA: TGTGCCAGCAGTGAAACCGGGACAGGGGGTGAAAAACTGTTTTTT.

CDR3 region: CASMPVNSNQPQHF. The CDR3 nucleotides read TGTGCCAGCATGCCAGTGAATAGCAATCAGCCCCAGCATTTT. V is TRBV6-1 and J is TRBJ1-5; no clear D gene. Trimming removed 7 bases at V and 0 bases at J, with 10 bases between. CDR1 and CDR2 from the germline V gene are MNHNS and SASEGT. This CDR3 region has 14 residues.

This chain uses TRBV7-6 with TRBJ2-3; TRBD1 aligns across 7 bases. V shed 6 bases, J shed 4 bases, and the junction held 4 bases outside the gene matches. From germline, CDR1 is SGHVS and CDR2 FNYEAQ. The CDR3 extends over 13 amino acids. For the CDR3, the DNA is TGTGCCAGCAGGTACACAGGGGCAGATACGCAGTATTTT. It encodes CASRYTGADTQYF.

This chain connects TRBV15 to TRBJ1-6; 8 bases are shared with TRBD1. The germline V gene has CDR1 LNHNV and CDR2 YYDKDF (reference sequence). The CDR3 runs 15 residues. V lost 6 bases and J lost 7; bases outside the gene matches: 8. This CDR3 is CATRTGALSNSPLHF. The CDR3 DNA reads TGTGCCACCAGGACAGGGGCCCTTTCCAATTCACCCCTCCACTTT.

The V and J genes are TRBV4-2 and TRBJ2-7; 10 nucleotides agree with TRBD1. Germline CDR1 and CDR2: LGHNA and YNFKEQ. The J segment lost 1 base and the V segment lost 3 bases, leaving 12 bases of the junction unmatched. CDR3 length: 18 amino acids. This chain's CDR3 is CASSHLGGTGAHSYEQYF. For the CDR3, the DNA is TGTGCCAGCAGCCACCTAGGTGGGACAGGGGCCCATTCCTACGAGCAGTACTTC.

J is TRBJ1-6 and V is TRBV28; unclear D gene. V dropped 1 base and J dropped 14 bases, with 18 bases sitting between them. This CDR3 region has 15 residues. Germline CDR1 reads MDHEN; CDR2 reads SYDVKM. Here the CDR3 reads CASSLSDGRLPSLHF. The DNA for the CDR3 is TGTGCCAGCAGTTTATCCGATGGGCGTCTCCCATCCCTCCACTTT.

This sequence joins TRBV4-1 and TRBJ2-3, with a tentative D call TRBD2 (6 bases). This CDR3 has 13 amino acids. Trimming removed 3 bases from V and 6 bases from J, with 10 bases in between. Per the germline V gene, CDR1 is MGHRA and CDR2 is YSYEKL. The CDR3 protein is CASSHEAGDTQYF. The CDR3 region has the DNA TGCGCCAGCAGCCATGAGGCGGGGGATACGCAGTATTTT.

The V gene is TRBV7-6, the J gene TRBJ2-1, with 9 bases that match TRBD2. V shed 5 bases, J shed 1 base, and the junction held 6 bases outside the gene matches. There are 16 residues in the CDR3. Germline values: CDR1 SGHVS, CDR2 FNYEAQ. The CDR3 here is CASSPSAGGSYNEQFF. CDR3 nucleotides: TGTGCCAGCAGCCCCTCAGCGGGGGGATCCTACAATGAGCAGTTCTTC.

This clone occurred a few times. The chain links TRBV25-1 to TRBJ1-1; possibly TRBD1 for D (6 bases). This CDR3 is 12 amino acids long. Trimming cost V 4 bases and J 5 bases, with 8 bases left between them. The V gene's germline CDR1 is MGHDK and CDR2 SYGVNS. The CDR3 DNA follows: TGTGCCAGCAGTGCAGGACAGACTGAAGCTTTCTTT. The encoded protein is CASSAGQTEAFF.

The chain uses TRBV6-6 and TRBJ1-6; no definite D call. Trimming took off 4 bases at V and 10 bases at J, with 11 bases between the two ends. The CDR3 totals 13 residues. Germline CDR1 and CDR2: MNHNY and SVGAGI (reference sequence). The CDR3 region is CASSSGRFSPLHF. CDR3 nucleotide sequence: TGTGCCAGCAGTTCTGGCAGGTTCTCACCCCTCCACTTT.

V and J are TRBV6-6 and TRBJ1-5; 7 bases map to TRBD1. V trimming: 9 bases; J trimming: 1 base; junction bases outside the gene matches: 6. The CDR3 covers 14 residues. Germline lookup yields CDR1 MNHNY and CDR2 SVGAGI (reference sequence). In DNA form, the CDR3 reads TGTGCCAGTTACCCGGGACAGAGCAATCAGCCCCAGCATTTT. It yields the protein CASYPGQSNQPQHF.

The CDR3 loop is CASSLVSWQGQETQYF. The DNA for the CDR3 is TGTGCCAGCAGCTTAGTCTCTTGGCAGGGACAAGAGACCCAGTACTTC. V gene TRBV7-2 combines with J gene TRBJ2-5; D is possibly TRBD1 (5 bases). Trimming took off 1 base at V and 2 bases at J, with 14 bases between the two ends. The CDR3 runs to 16 residues. CDR1 is SGHTA, CDR2 FQGNSA, per germline.

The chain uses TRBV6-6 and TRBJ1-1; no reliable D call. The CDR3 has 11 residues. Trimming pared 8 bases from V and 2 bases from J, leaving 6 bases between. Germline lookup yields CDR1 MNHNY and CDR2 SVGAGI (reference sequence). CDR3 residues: CASFLNTEAFF. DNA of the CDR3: TGTGCCAGCTTTCTAAACACTGAAGCTTTCTTT.

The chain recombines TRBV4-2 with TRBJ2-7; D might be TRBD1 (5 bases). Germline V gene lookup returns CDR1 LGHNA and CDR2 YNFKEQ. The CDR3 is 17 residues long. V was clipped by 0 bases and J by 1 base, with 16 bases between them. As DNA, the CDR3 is TGTGCCAGCAGCCAAGATATAAAATGGGGCGGTTCCTACGAGCAGTACTTC. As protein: CASSQDIKWGGSYEQYF.

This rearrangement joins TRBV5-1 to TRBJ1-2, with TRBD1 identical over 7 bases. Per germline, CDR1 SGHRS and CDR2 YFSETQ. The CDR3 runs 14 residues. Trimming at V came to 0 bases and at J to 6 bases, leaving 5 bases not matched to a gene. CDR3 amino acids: CASSLGQGGDGYTF. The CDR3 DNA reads TGCGCCAGCAGCTTGGGACAGGGAGGAGATGGCTACACCTTC.

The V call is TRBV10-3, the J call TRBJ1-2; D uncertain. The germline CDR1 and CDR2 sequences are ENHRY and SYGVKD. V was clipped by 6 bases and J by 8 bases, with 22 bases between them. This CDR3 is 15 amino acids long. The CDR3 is CAIRLGGGGMGGYTF. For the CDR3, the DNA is TGTGCCATCAGGTTGGGAGGCGGAGGGATGGGCGGCTACACCTTC.

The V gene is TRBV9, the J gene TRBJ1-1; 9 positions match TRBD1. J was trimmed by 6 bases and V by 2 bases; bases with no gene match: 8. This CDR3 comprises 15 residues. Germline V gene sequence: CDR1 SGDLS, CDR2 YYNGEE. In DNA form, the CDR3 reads TGTGCCAGCAGCGTCGTTGACAGGGGGGTCCCTGAAGCTTTCTTT. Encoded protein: CASSVVDRGVPEAFF.

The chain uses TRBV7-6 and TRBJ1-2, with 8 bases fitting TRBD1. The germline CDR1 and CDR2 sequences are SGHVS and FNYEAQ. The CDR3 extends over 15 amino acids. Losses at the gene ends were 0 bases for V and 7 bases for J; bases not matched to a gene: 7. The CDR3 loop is CASSLAPTGEGGYTF. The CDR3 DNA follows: TGTGCCAGCAGCTTAGCCCCGACAGGGGAGGGTGGCTACACCTTC.

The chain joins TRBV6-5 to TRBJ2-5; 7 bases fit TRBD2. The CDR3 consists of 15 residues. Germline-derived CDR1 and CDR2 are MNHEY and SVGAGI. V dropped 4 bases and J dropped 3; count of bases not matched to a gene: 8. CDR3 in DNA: TGTGCCAGCAGTTCTGCACTGGCGGGAGAAGAGACCCAGTACTTC. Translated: CASSSALAGEETQYF.

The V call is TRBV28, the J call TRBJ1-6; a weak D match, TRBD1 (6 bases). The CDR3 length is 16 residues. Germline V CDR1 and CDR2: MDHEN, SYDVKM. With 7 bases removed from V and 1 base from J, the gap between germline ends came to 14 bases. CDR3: CASTLGALSYNSPLHF. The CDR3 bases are TGTGCCAGCACCTTGGGGGCTCTATCCTATAATTCACCCCTCCACTTT.

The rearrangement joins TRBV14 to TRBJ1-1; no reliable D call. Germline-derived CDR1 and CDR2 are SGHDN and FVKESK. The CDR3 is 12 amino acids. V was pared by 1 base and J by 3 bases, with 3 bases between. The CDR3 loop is CASSQVYTEAFF. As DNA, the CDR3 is TGTGCCAGCAGCCAAGTATACACTGAAGCTTTCTTT.

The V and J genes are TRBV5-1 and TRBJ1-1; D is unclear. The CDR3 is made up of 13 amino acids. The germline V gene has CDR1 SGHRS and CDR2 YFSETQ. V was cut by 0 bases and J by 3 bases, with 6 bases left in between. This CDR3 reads CASSLERDTEAFF. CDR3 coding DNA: TGCGCCAGCAGCTTGGAGCGCGACACTGAAGCTTTCTTT. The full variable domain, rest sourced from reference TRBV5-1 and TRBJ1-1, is KAGVTQTPRYLIKTRGQQVTLSCSPISGHRSVSWYQQTPGQGLQFLFEYFSETQRNKGNFPGRFSGRQFSNSRSEMNVSTLELGDSALYLCASSLERDTEAFFGQGTRLTVV.

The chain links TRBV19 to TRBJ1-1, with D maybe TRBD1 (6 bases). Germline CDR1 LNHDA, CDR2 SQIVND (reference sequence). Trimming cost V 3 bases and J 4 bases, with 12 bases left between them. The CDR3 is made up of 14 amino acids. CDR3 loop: CASSIHLGATEAFF. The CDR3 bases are TGTGCCAGTAGTATCCATTTGGGGGCCACTGAAGCTTTCTTT. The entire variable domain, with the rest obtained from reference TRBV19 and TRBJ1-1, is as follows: DGGITQSPKYLFRKEGQNVTLSCEQNLNHDAMYWYRQDPGQGLRLIYYSQIVNDFQKGDIAEGYSVSREKKESFPLTVTSAQKNPTAFYLCASSIHLGATEAFFGQGTRLTVV.

The DNA for the CDR3 is TGTGCCAGCAATGGACAGGGGGCGGCCGGGGAGCTGTTTTTT. Translated, it gives CASNGQGAAGELFF. The chain carries TRBV6-5 and TRBJ2-2; 11 bases are shared with TRBD1. The germline V gene has CDR1 MNHEY and CDR2 SVGAGI. V shed 7 bases and J 6 bases; nucleotides not matched to a gene: 4. The CDR3 is made up of 14 amino acids.